What follows are 3 T cell receptor beta chains derived from one specimen sequenced in a study of T cell responses to AZD1222 COVID-19 vaccine. The protocol was immunoSEQ multiplex PCR, while the TCRdb copy is restricted to in-frame clones and leaves out a portion. Of roughly 81,000 clones detected, 88% appear once; the ten largest clones hold roughly 16%. The material sequenced was peripheral blood, taken on day 0 of AZD1222 vaccination. These receptors all stem from an adult in good health.

This clone was seen a single time. This sequence joins TRBV28 and TRBJ2-1, with 12 bases aligning to TRBD2. V was clipped by 6 bases and J by 4 bases; unmatched bases: 7. This CDR3 has 16 residues. The V gene's germline CDR1 is MDHEN and CDR2 SYDVKM. CDR3 sequence (DNA): TGTGCCAGCAGCGAACTAGCGGGAGGAAGATACAATGAGCAGTTCTTC. Translated: CASSELAGGRYNEQFF.

The chain couples TRBV29-1 to TRBJ2-7; D is undetermined. V lost 4 bases and J 6 bases, leaving 13 bases between the germline ends. The germline gives CDR1 SQVTM, CDR2 ANQGSEA. The CDR3 is 12 residues long. The CDR3 bases are TGCAGCGTTGGGAGTACCTATGGCGAGCAGTACTTC. Its protein is CSVGSTYGEQYF.

The chain combines TRBV27 with TRBJ2-7, with 7 bases fitting TRBD2. With 4 bases clipped from V and 4 bases from J, the junction kept 7 bases outside the gene matches. CDR1 and CDR2 (germline): MNHEY, SMNVEV (reference sequence). The CDR3 loop spans 14 amino acids. The CDR3 bases are TGTGCCAGCAGTTGGTCTAGCGGAAAATACGAGCAGTACTTC. This codes for CASSWSSGKYEQYF.